This entry features one T cell receptor beta chain sequence. Its specificity is not known. In TCRdb, the 5' RACE reads were re-called with MiXCR into one record per CDR3 protein. This table holds a few hundred thousand distinct CDR3 sequences, 25% to 30% found once. The data are from a study of T-cell memory formation after mild COVID-19. Germline assignment: CDR1 LNHDA and CDR2 SQIVND (reference sequence). Trimming left V 5 bases short and J 7 bases short, with 12 bases between. The CDR3 length is 12 residues. The study, taken as a whole, reports: Pre-infection memory contained some responding clones, which suggested that cross-reactive memory had joined.

The V call is TRBV19, the J call TRBJ2-7; the D is unclear. Sequencing input: PBMCs or a T cell subset sorted from them (not recorded which). The receptor comes from an adult woman who had mild COVID-19 (a few samples of this study predate the infection). Cell type and time point are not known. The CDR3 sequence: CASSALPSEQYF. For the CDR3, the DNA is TGTGCCAGTAGTGCCCTCCCTTCGGAGCAGTACTTC.